One and the same sample provided the 19 T cell receptor beta chains below, sequenced in a study of blood T cell repertoires in COVID-19. The table came from immunoSEQ multiplex PCR; TCRdb's copy has only in-frame clones and leaves some out. The sample includes 250,000 to 350,000 clones, about four fifths of them seen just once. Material for sequencing was peripheral blood. These receptors came from a human donor with COVID-19, enrolled during active disease. The donor label of this sample is uncertain.

The chain combines TRBV10-3 with TRBJ1-5; no clear D gene. Germline V CDR1 and CDR2: ENHRY, SYGVKD. This CDR3 has 14 amino acids. Deletions cut 0 bases from V and 6 bases from J, with 9 bases between. The CDR3 reads CAISESGSPQPQHF. For the CDR3, the DNA is TGTGCCATCAGTGAGTCGGGCAGCCCTCAGCCCCAGCATTTT.

This chain links TRBV2 with TRBJ2-7, with TRBD1 identical over 9 bases. The CDR3 totals 13 residues. Germline assignment: CDR1 SNHLY and CDR2 FYNNEI. The junction had 6 bases not matched to a gene; V was cut back by 8 bases and J by 4 bases. The CDR3: CASVRDREYEQYF. The CDR3 coding sequence is TGTGCCAGCGTAAGGGACAGGGAATACGAGCAGTACTTC.

The V and J genes are TRBV6-2 or TRBV6-3 and TRBJ2-7; TRBD1 aligns across 7 bases. The germline V gene has CDR1 MNHEY and CDR2 SVGEGT. The CDR3 covers 14 residues. The ends lost 3 bases at V and 2 bases at J; junction bases unmatched: 4. The CDR3 DNA reads as TGTGCCAGCAGTTATAACGACAGGGCCTACGAGCAGTACTTC. This codes for CASSYNDRAYEQYF.

This sequence joins TRBV30 and TRBJ1-4, with 8 bases matching TRBD1. Per germline, CDR1 GTSNPN and CDR2 SVGIG (reference sequence). The CDR3 loop spans 13 amino acids. Losses at the gene ends were 1 base for V and 10 bases for J; bases not matched to a gene: 5. The CDR3 loop reads CAWSEGQGGKLFF. CDR3 coding DNA: TGTGCCTGGAGTGAAGGACAGGGAGGAAAACTGTTTTTT.

V gene TRBV5-6 combines with J gene TRBJ1-3; tentative D call: TRBD1 (5 bases). Germline CDR1 is SGHDT and CDR2 is YYEEEE. The CDR3 is 15 residues long. The V and J ends lost 2 bases and 5 bases respectively, with 14 bases between them. The CDR3 reads CASSFLPSGRNTIYF. The CDR3 DNA follows: TGTGCCAGCAGCTTTTTACCCTCAGGGAGAAACACCATATATTTT.

This clone appeared a single time. This sequence joins TRBV5-5 and TRBJ2-7; TRBD1 matches at 11 bases. V shed 4 bases and J 0 bases; nucleotides not matched to a gene: 3. This CDR3 is 15 amino acids long. The V gene's germline CDR1 is SGHKS and CDR2 YYEKEE (reference sequence). In nucleotides, the CDR3 is TGTGCCAGCAGCCCCGGGACAGGGGGCTCCTACGAGCAGTACTTC. Translating gives CASSPGTGGSYEQYF.

This chain connects TRBV5-1 to TRBJ2-3, with 8 bases that match TRBD2. This CDR3 comprises 17 residues. The germline V gene has CDR1 SGHRS and CDR2 YFSETQ. Trimming removed 3 bases from V and 2 bases from J; junction bases left unmatched: 11. The CDR3 spells CASSSGATSGTTDTQYF. Written as DNA, the CDR3 is TGCGCCAGCAGCTCGGGGGCAACTAGCGGTACCACAGATACGCAGTATTTT.

This chain uses TRBV18 with TRBJ1-2, with 7 bases lining up with TRBD1. Germline V lookup: CDR1 KGHSH, CDR2 LQKENI. V lost 6 bases, J lost 6 bases, and 16 bases stayed unmatched. CDR3 length: 16 residues. The CDR3, as DNA: TGTGCCAGCTCCCTTTTCTTGACAGGGAAGGAGGATGGCTACACCTTC. It encodes CASSLFLTGKEDGYTF.

V is TRBV9 and J is TRBJ2-7; the D gene is possibly TRBD2 (5 bases). The CDR3 contains 15 residues. V shed 4 bases and J shed 6 bases, with 20 bases lying between them. Per germline, CDR1 SGDLS and CDR2 YYNGEE. The CDR3 DNA sequence: TGTGCCAGCAGCCCACGGGGTGACGGTGGATTCGAGCAGTACTTC. Protein product: CASSPRGDGGFEQYF.

This chain uses TRBV14 with TRBJ2-5; 12 positions agree with TRBD2. The CDR3 spans 19 residues. V gave up 1 base and J gave up 1 base; unmatched junction bases: 10. CDR1 SGHDN and CDR2 FVKESK come from the germline V gene. Here the CDR3 reads CASSQGSASGRATQETQYF. The CDR3 region has the DNA TGTGCCAGCAGCCAAGGATCGGCTAGCGGGAGGGCCACCCAAGAGACCCAGTACTTC.

The chain has TRBV3-1 (or the pseudogene TRBV3-2) and TRBJ1-4, with a possible D match to TRBD1 (6 bases). V was shortened by 1 base and J by 14 bases, with 14 bases between the two germline ends. Germline CDR1 is LGHDT and CDR2 is YNNKEL (reference sequence). The CDR3 consists of 13 residues. The CDR3 region is CASSQAGGTSLFF. The CDR3 DNA is TGTGCCAGCAGCCAAGCGGGGGGGACATCTCTGTTTTTT.

This clone was seen a single time. The J gene is TRBJ2-5, the V gene TRBV19; 10 positions match TRBD1. Germline CDR1 LNHDA, CDR2 SQIVND (reference sequence). CDR3 length: 15 residues. Germline trimming cut 7 bases from V and 5 bases from J; bases unmatched to any gene: 10. The CDR3 bases are TGTGCCAGTACCCCAGGGTCGGGACAGGGGGAGACCCAGTACTTC. Translating it yields CASTPGSGQGETQYF.

This chain connects TRBV11-1 to TRBJ2-1, with TRBD2 identical over 8 bases. Trimming cost V 2 bases and J 9 bases; bases outside gene matches: 9. Germline V gene sequence: CDR1 SGHAT, CDR2 FQDESV (reference sequence). The CDR3 extends over 15 amino acids. The CDR3 DNA sequence: TGTGCCAGCAGCTTACACAGCGGGAGTAACAGTGAGCAGTTCTTC. Its protein is CASSLHSGSNSEQFF.

The rearrangement joins TRBV5-1 to TRBJ2-1, with 7 bases identical to TRBD1. Germline lookup yields CDR1 SGHRS and CDR2 YFSETQ. The CDR3 contains 15 residues. The V segment lost 2 bases and the J segment 1 base; nucleotides outside the gene matches: 3. CDR3 coding DNA: TGCGCCAGCAGCTTAGAACAGGGGTCCTACAATGAGCAGTTCTTC. Amino acid sequence: CASSLEQGSYNEQFF.

The chain combines TRBV6-2 or TRBV6-3 with TRBJ1-4, with a weak D call TRBD1 (5 bases). The CDR3 length is 12 residues. Trimming removed 5 bases at V and 6 bases at J, with 7 bases between. Per the germline V gene, CDR1 is MNHEY and CDR2 is SVGEGT. For the CDR3, the DNA is TGTGCCAGCAGTCCGACAGATGAAAAACTGTTTTTT. Amino acid sequence: CASSPTDEKLFF.

The count of this clone is one. This chain joins TRBV7-3 and TRBJ2-2; D is uncertain. The germline V gene encodes CDR1 SGHTA and CDR2 FQGTGA. Trimming took off 1 base at V and 3 bases at J, with 6 bases between the two ends. The CDR3 runs to 14 residues. CDR3 sequence (DNA): TGTGCCAGCAGCTTAATGGCAGACACCGGGGAGCTGTTTTTT. Amino acid sequence: CASSLMADTGELFF.

The chain couples TRBV7-2 to TRBJ1-4; TRBD1 aligns across 7 bases. The CDR3 totals 14 residues. Per germline, CDR1 SGHTA and CDR2 FQGNSA. V dropped 6 bases and J dropped 4; count of bases not matched to a gene: 5. The CDR3: CASRPGGSNEKLFF. The CDR3 nucleotides are TGTGCCAGCAGGCCAGGGGGGAGTAATGAAAAACTGTTTTTT.

The rearrangement links TRBV19 to TRBJ1-5; TRBD1 matches 7 bases. V lost 3 bases, J lost 8 bases, and 7 bases stayed unmatched. CDR1 is LNHDA, CDR2 SQIVND, per germline (reference sequence). The CDR3 length is 14 residues. The CDR3 sequence is CASSMDRSREPQHF. The CDR3 nucleotides read TGTGCCAGTAGTATGGACAGGTCCAGGGAGCCCCAGCATTTT.

In the case of this clone: Compared with germline, one end of the junction differs, possibly owing to a read error. V is TRBV30 and J is TRBJ1-2, with D possibly matching TRBD1 (5 bases). CDR3 length: 11 residues. Germline loops: CDR1 GTSNPN, CDR2 SVGIG (reference sequence). Written as DNA, the CDR3 is TGTGCCTGGAGTACAACGTCTGACAGAACATTC. It is translated as CAWSTTSDRTF. The whole variable domain, remainder taken from reference TRBV30 and TRBJ1-2, is SQTIHQWPATLVQPVGSPLSLECTVEGTSNPNLYWYRQAAGRGLQLLFYSVGIGQISSEVPQNLSASRPQDRQFILSSKKLLLSDSGFYLCAWSTTSDRTFGSGTRLTVV.